Presented here are 16 T cell receptor beta chains from one specimen sequenced in a study of CD8+ T cells in alopecia areata. cDNA reverse transcribed from extracted RNA served as the sequencing template. Clones were read by immunoSEQ multiplex PCR, and TCRdb kept only the in-frame ones, dropping some. In total the sample includes around 100,000 clones, none of them seen once. Sequences were obtained from lesional skin. The receptors originated from a C3H/HeJ mouse with alopecia areata. For this strain, the MHC haplotype corresponds to H2-k.

This clone counts as medium-sized. Mouse names are used for the genes. The CDR3 end falls 4 residues outside the read, so it is completed with the germline J gene. In the same sample, other DNA sequences code for this CDR3. V is TRBV13-1 and J is TRBJ2-7; a possible D gene is TRBD2 (7 bases). The CDR3 is 14 residues long. Between the trimmed V and J ends, which lost 0 bases and 2 bases, there was a span of 9 bases. In germline, CDR1 is NSHNY, CDR2 SYGAGN. The CDR3 protein is CASSDGGGAYEQYF. Incomplete CDR3 DNA: TGTGCCAGCAGTGATGGAGGGGGGGCCTAT.

This clone has a count of ten or more. Gene and germline names: mouse. The read ends 4 residues before the CDR3 terminus; that terminus is restored from the germline J gene. V usage is TRBV19 and J usage is TRBJ1-1; TRBD1 aligns across 8 bases. CDR3 length: 13 amino acids. Germline CDR1 FNHDT, CDR2 SITEND (reference sequence). V dropped 5 bases and J dropped 4; count of bases not matched to a gene: 4. CDR3 bases read: TGTGCCAGCAGCTCCGGGACAGGCACA. Translated: CASSSGTGT. The complete CDR3 reads CASSSGTGTEVFF.

With respect to this clone: Gene names follow the mouse nomenclature. Read coverage stops 4 residues before the CDR3 terminus; the germline J gene supplies the remainder. V and J are TRBV16 and TRBJ1-2; TRBD1 aligns across 9 bases. Germline assignment: CDR1 SGHSA and CDR2 FRNQAP. V lost 5 bases, J lost 0 bases, and 10 bases stayed unmatched. CDR3 length: 17 residues. The sequenced CDR3 bases are TGTGCAAGCAGCCCCCGGGACAGGGTAAACCCAAACTCC. Translation: CASSPRDRVNPNS. In full, the CDR3 is CASSPRDRVNPNSDYTF. Using reference TRBV16 and TRBJ1-2 for the parts outside the CDR3, the full variable domain is NAGVIQTPRHKVTGKGQEATLWCEPISGHSAVFWYRQTIVQGLEFLTYFRNQAPIDDSGMPKERFSAQMPNQSHSTLKIQSTQPQDSAVYLCASSPRDRVNPNSDYTFGSGTRLLVI.

Only a few counts were recorded for this clone. Mouse germline and gene names are used. The CDR3 goes on 4 residues after the read ends, and that part is filled in from the germline J gene. The chain employs TRBV13-3 and TRBJ1-4; TRBD1 agrees at 10 bases. The germline V gene has CDR1 NNHDY and CDR2 SYVADS. This CDR3 spans 15 amino acids. The CDR3 sequence: CASRKTGGLVERLFF. The CDR3 bases that were read are TGTGCCAGCAGGAAGACAGGGGGCTTGGTCGAA.

In regard to this clone: Gene names and germline refer to mouse. The read terminates 4 residues ahead of where the CDR3 ends, so the germline J gene completes it. This chain connects TRBV19 to TRBJ2-1, with 8 bases that match TRBD2. V shed 5 bases, J shed 0 bases, and the junction held 4 bases outside the gene matches. CDR1 and CDR2 from the germline V gene are FNHDT and SITEND (reference sequence). The CDR3 contains 15 residues. The part of the CDR3 DNA that was read is TGTGCCAGCAGAACACTGGGGGATAACTATGCT. It codes for CASRTLGDNYA. The CDR3 in its entirety is CASRTLGDNYAEQFF. The full variable domain, its missing parts supplied by reference TRBV19 and TRBJ2-1, is GGIITQTPKFLIGQEGQKLTLKCQQNFNHDTMYWYRQDSGKGLRLIYYSITENDLQKGDLSEGYDASREKKSSFSLTVTSAQKNEMAVFLCASRTLGDNYAEQFFGPGTRLTVL.

This clone was seen at least ten times. Mouse gene names apply. With the read ending 4 residues before the CDR3 end, the germline J gene is used to fill in that end. J is TRBJ2-7 and V is TRBV12-2; 8 nucleotides align to TRBD2. Germline values: CDR1 SGHLS, CDR2 HYDKME. This CDR3 is built from 14 residues. The V gene end was trimmed by 0 bases and the J gene end by 3 bases; junction bases not matched to a gene: 3. CDR3 DNA (partial): TGTGCCAGCTCTCTCCCGGACTGGGACTAT. Amino acids: CASSLPDWDY. The full CDR3 reads CASSLPDWDYEQYF. The full variable domain, completed using reference TRBV12-2 and TRBJ2-7, is NSGVVQSPRYIIKGKGERSILKCIPISGHLSVAWYQQTQGQELKFFIQHYDKMERDKGNLPSRFSVQQFDDYHSEMNMSALELEDSAVYFCASSLPDWDYEQYFGPGTRLTVL.

This clone has a handful of counts. TCRdb and the translated DNA give different amino acids at residue 12; the protein presented here is the one translated from the DNA. Here the gene names and germline are mouse. The missing CDR3 end, 3 residues past where the read stops, is filled in from the germline J gene. The rearrangement uses TRBV13-1 and TRBJ1-6; 8 bases fit TRBD1. TRBJ1-6 is an ORF; its function is uncertain. Looked up from germline, CDR1 is NSHNY and CDR2 is SYGAGN. CDR3 size: 15 residues. Unmatched junction bases numbered 5, after V lost 5 bases and J lost 4 bases. The part of the CDR3 DNA that was read is TGTGCCAGCAGCCAGGGGGCGCAGTATAATTCGCCC. It encodes CASSQGAQYNSP. In full, the CDR3 reads CASSQGAQYNSPLYF.

This clone appeared a few times. Gene names and germline match the mouse. Coverage ceases 4 residues before the CDR3 finishes, and the germline J gene fills in the end. The genes are TRBV13-2 and TRBJ1-4, with no clear D. V shed 1 base and J shed 6 bases, with 4 bases lying between them. The CDR3 has 12 amino acids. CDR1 NNHNN and CDR2 SYGAGS come from the germline V gene (reference sequence). The CDR3 here is CASGDLDERLFF. The sequenced part of the CDR3 DNA is TGTGCCAGCGGTGATTTGGACGAA.

This clone showed up many times. The gene names here belong to mouse. The CDR3 here is CTCSADLGGEVFF. The CDR3 DNA, read in part, is TGCACCTGCAGTGCAGATTTGGGGGGA. This sequence joins TRBV1 and TRBJ1-1; weak D call: TRBD1 (5 bases). The read halts 4 residues ahead of the CDR3 end, with the missing end drawn from the germline J gene. This CDR3 has 13 residues. Germline CDR1 is NSQYPW and CDR2 is LRSPGD (reference sequence). Looking up the rest from reference TRBV1 and TRBJ1-1 gives the full variable domain: VTLLEQNPRWRLVPRGQAVNLRCILKNSQYPWMSWYQQDLQKQLQWLFTLRSPGDKEVKSLPGADYLATRVTDTELRLQVANMSQGRTLYCTCSADLGGEVFFGKGTRLTVV.

As regards this clone: Mouse names are used for the genes. The DNA ends 4 residues before the CDR3 does, and the rest of the CDR3 is filled in from the germline J gene. The chain combines TRBV19 with TRBJ2-7; 9 bases line up with TRBD2. CDR3 length equals 13 residues. CDR1 is FNHDT, CDR2 SITEND, per germline (reference sequence). Incomplete CDR3 DNA: TGTGCCAGCACCACCACTGGGGGGTAT. It codes for CASTTTGGY. The full CDR3 protein is CASTTTGGYEQYF.

This clone was seen a handful of times. Gene and germline names: mouse. The CDR3 extends 4 residues past the end of the read, so its final part is completed from the germline J gene. The chain couples TRBV13-3 to TRBJ1-2, with D unresolved. Germline CDR1 NNHDY, CDR2 SYVADS. This CDR3 region has 13 residues. The CDR3 sequence is CASSDPSPHDYTF. The CDR3 DNA, read in part, is TGTGCCAGCAGTGACCCCAGTCCCCAC.

The sample holds a few counts of this clone. Gene and germline names: mouse. The read finishes 4 residues shy of the CDR3 end, and the germline J gene is used to complete it. The J gene is TRBJ2-1, the V gene TRBV13-3, with 10 positions matching TRBD1. Germline CDR1 reads NNHDY; CDR2 reads SYVADS. This CDR3 spans 13 amino acids. The CDR3 is CASSRQGAPEQFF. Incomplete CDR3 DNA: TGTGCCAGCAGCCGACAGGGGGCGCCT.

A note on this clone: Gene labels here are mouse ones. The DNA ends 4 residues before the CDR3 does, and the rest of the CDR3 is filled in from the germline J gene. The V gene is TRBV19, the J gene TRBJ2-3; 10 nucleotides agree with TRBD2. The CDR3 runs 13 residues. Germline V gives CDR1 FNHDT, CDR2 SITEND (reference sequence). The CDR3 here is CASTWTGGETLYF. The CDR3 DNA, read in part, is TGTGCCAGCACCTGGACTGGGGGAGAA.

In regard to this clone: Gene names refer to mouse genes. The read terminates 4 residues ahead of where the CDR3 ends, so the germline J gene completes it. The chain is built from TRBV13-3 and TRBJ1-1; 10 nucleotides match TRBD1. V dropped 3 bases and J dropped 3; count of bases not matched to a gene: 2. CDR3 length: 14 residues. Looked up from germline, CDR1 is NNHDY and CDR2 is SYVADS. The sequenced part of the CDR3 DNA is TGTGCCAGCAGTGCAGACAGGGGGCACACA. Residues: CASSADRGHT. The full-length CDR3 reads as CASSADRGHTEVFF.

Details on this clone: The genes and germline here are from mouse. The sequenced fragment ends 4 residues before the CDR3 boundary, so the rest is inferred from the germline J gene. This chain joins TRBV13-1 and TRBJ2-7; perhaps TRBD1 as D (6 bases). Germline values: CDR1 NSHNY, CDR2 SYGAGN. Trimming left V 4 bases short and J 1 base short, with 9 bases between. There are 13 residues in the CDR3. The CDR3: CASSLGHSYEQYF. The DNA read from the CDR3 is TGTGCCAGCAGTCTGGGACATTCCTAT.

This clone has more than one count but fewer than ten. A single base separates this from a much larger clone, so it may be a read error. The gene names given are mouse names. The read ends 4 residues shy of where the CDR3 ends; the end is completed using the germline J gene. The chain combines TRBV19 with TRBJ2-7; TRBD2 agrees at 10 bases. V shed 4 bases, J shed 0 bases, and the junction held 4 bases outside the gene matches. This CDR3 spans 15 amino acids. Germline V gene data show CDR1 as FNHDT and CDR2 as SITEND (reference sequence). CDR3 amino acids: CASSGGLGSSYEQYF. The CDR3 bases that were read are TGTGCCAGCAGTGGGGGACTGGGGAGCTCCTAT.